In this sample, the clone carrying this T cell receptor beta chain turned up many times. The antigen is undetermined. CAS ≥3, NOSPECS ≥4, moderate-to-severe activity and duration under 3 months marked donors with ophthalmopathy. The data were obtained in a study of Graves' ophthalmopathy and Graves' hyperthyroidism. Study findings and constraints: Also, most clonotypes expanded in the thyroid above 0.001 frequency appeared in blood. With roughly 65% sensitivity and 72% to 80% specificity, the model predicted ophthalmopathy progression.

For repertoire sequencing, the TCR beta CDR3 regions were amplified from RNA transcripts. RT-PCR was first run with HTBI primers, then multiplex PCR in a second round. Using its own MiXCR run on the multiplex PCR reads, TCRdb lists one record per CDR3 protein. The sample contains 40,000 to 45,000 distinct CDR3 sequences, around 52% of which appear only once. This CDR3 has 17 residues. Trimming left V 0 bases short and J 0 bases short, with 14 bases between. CDR1 and CDR2 (germline): LGHNA, YSLEER. J is TRBJ2-5 and V is TRBV4-3, with D perhaps TRBD2 (5 bases). This TCR was recovered from an adult man with Graves' ophthalmopathy. Sequencing was carried out using peripheral blood. CDR3 DNA sequence: TGCGCCAGCAGCCAAGAGCTAGTGAGGGTGTACCAAGAGACCCAGTACTTC. Protein product: CASSQELVRVYQETQYF.